This T cell receptor (beta chain) is drawn from a study of T cell repertoires in cytomegalovirus infection. Background on the study: Public TCR beta signatures marked donors with CMV infection and the matching HLA.

This clonotype was detected a few times. TCRdb itself ran the reads through MiXCR, one entry per CDR3 protein. The sample records around 320,000 distinct CDR3 sequences, 8% to 10% being singletons. This receptor was taken from a human donor in good health (CMV status not recorded). Some clones in this sample may be carry-over from other donors' samples. The sample comprised PBMCs.

The CDR3 sequence: CSVESPRPGTWGTEAFF. The CDR3 DNA sequence: TGCAGCGTTGAATCTCCTCGCCCCGGGACCTGGGGCACTGAAGCTTTCTTT. The gene calls are TRBV29-1 and TRBJ1-1; tentatively, D is TRBD1 (5 bases). The ends were cut back, 2 bases at V and 4 bases at J, with 23 bases in the middle. Germline CDR1 and CDR2: SQVTM and ANQGSEA. This CDR3 has 17 amino acids.